These T cell receptor beta chains were read from a single sample in a study of blood T cell repertoires in COVID-19. The table came from immunoSEQ multiplex PCR; TCRdb's copy has only in-frame clones and leaves some out. The data contain around 450,000 clones, 87% of them singletons. Sequences were obtained from PBMCs or T cells enriched from blood (not recorded which). These receptors were taken from a woman between 18 and 29 years old who had recovered from COVID-19. CDR3s include the opening cysteine and the closing phenylalanine or tryptophan. Each record gives: V gene, J gene, D gene, clone size, CDR3 protein, CDR3 DNA. The D gene is left open where the match is weak. The size of a clone is reported for some rows only, either as once, few or many, or as a class for expanded clones.

TRBV5-4,TRBJ1-2,NA,NA,CASSLAYGEDFYTF,TGTGCCAGCAGCCTCGCGTACGGGGAGGACTTCTACACCTTC
TRBV19,TRBJ1-5,TRBD1,NA,CASKGTGEDQPQHF,TGTGCCAGTAAGGGGACAGGGGAGGATCAGCCCCAGCATTTT
TRBV6-5,TRBJ2-3,NA,once,CASRPPLDTDTQYF,TGTGCCAGCAGGCCCCCTCTAGACACAGATACGCAGTATTTT
TRBV7-8,TRBJ2-5,NA,few,CASSPGRGIEETQYF,TGTGCCAGCAGCCCGGGGAGGGGGATCGAAGAGACCCAGTACTTC
TRBV7-9,TRBJ2-1,TRBD1,NA,CASKTGTGDEQFF,TGTGCCAGCAAAACGGGGACAGGGGATGAGCAGTTCTTC
TRBV6-1,TRBJ2-5,NA,NA,CASMREETQYF,TGTGCCAGCATGAGAGAAGAGACCCAGTACTTC
TRBV6-5,TRBJ2-7,NA,NA,CASSYSSRRDPYEQYF,TGTGCCAGCAGTTACTCGAGTCGGAGGGACCCCTACGAGCAGTACTTC
TRBV4-1,TRBJ2-7,TRBD2,few,CASSPPTSGAYEQYF,TGCGCCAGCAGCCCCCCGACTAGCGGGGCCTACGAGCAGTACTTC
TRBV10-3,TRBJ2-3,TRBD2,NA,CAISEGLAGAMVGDTQYF,TGTGCCATCAGCGAGGGACTAGCGGGGGCTATGGTGGGGGATACGCAGTATTTT
TRBV19,TRBJ1-5,TRBD1,NA,CASSKYRDRSNQPQHF,TGTGCCAGTAGTAAATACAGGGACAGATCAAATCAGCCCCAGCATTTT
TRBV6-5,TRBJ1-3,NA,NA,CASSPAGFGNTIYF,TGTGCCAGCAGTCCTGCGGGGTTTGGAAACACCATATATTTT
TRBV18,TRBJ2-1,TRBD2,once,CASSRGAGGYNEQFF,TGTGCCAGCTCTCGAGGAGCGGGGGGCTACAATGAGCAGTTCTTC
TRBV3-1/TRBV3-2,TRBJ1-2,NA,NA,CASSHAQTSYGYTF,TGTGCCAGCAGCCATGCCCAGACTTCCTATGGCTACACCTTC
TRBV2,TRBJ2-5,TRBD2,NA,CASNLAGQETQYF,TGTGCCAGTAACCTAGCGGGCCAAGAGACCCAGTACTTC
TRBV5-6,TRBJ1-2,NA,NA,CASSPGLEGGYGYTF,TGTGCCAGCAGCCCGGGACTTGAAGGAGGCTATGGCTACACCTTC
TRBV11-2,TRBJ1-5,NA,NA,CASSTGYQPQHF,TGTGCCAGCAGCACAGGATATCAGCCCCAGCATTTT
TRBV28,TRBJ1-5,NA,NA,CASSLGRGNQPQHF,TGTGCCAGCAGTTTAGGCAGGGGAAATCAGCCCCAGCATTTT
TRBV11-2,TRBJ1-1,TRBD1,NA,CASSSLRGLEAFF,TGTGCCAGCAGCTCGCTCAGGGGGCTTGAAGCTTTCTTT
TRBV9,TRBJ2-1,TRBD2,NA,CASRPLRGGEDNEQFF,TGTGCCAGCCGACCCCTGCGGGGGGGGGAGGACAATGAGCAGTTCTTC
TRBV5-1,TRBJ2-2,NA,NA,CASSYTGWATGELFF,TGCGCCAGCAGCTATACAGGGTGGGCCACCGGGGAGCTGTTTTTT
TRBV5-6,TRBJ1-2,TRBD1,NA,CASSPLDRDNGYTF,TGTGCCAGCAGCCCCCTGGACAGGGATAATGGCTACACCTTC
TRBV3-1/TRBV3-2,TRBJ1-2,NA,NA,CASSQTVLGSTGYTF,TGTGCCAGCAGCCAAACAGTGTTGGGCAGTACTGGCTACACCTTC
TRBV11-3,TRBJ1-2,NA,NA,CASSLDFTQGFCGYGYTF,TGTGCCAGCAGCTTAGATTTCACTCAGGGGTTTTGCGGCTATGGCTACACCTTC
TRBV5-1,TRBJ1-2,TRBD1,NA,CASSTGQPGGYGYTF,TGCGCCAGCAGCACGGGACAGCCCGGAGGCTATGGCTACACCTTC
TRBV11-2,TRBJ1-1,NA,once,CASSLGRGTEAFF,TGTGCCAGCAGCTTGGGGAGGGGCACTGAAGCTTTCTTT
TRBV30,TRBJ1-2,NA,NA,CAWRPDIRHYGYTF,TGTGCCTGGAGGCCTGACATCAGACACTATGGCTACACCTTC
TRBV9,TRBJ2-2,NA,NA,CASPHHGGTYTGELFF,TGTGCCAGCCCTCACCATGGCGGGACCTACACCGGGGAGCTGTTTTTT
TRBV1,TRBJ2-7,NA,once,CTSSQESGGAQGYEQYF,TGCACCAGCAGCCAAGAAAGCGGGGGGGCCCAGGGCTACGAGCAGTACTTC
TRBV11-2,TRBJ1-3,NA,NA,CASSQEVAGNTIYF,TGTGCCAGCAGCCAAGAGGTGGCTGGAAACACCATATATTTT
TRBV10-2,TRBJ2-5,TRBD1,NA,CASSGWTGKETQYF,TGCGCCAGCAGTGGTTGGACAGGGAAAGAGACCCAGTACTTC
TRBV15,TRBJ2-3,TRBD1,once,CATSRPDRVSTDTQYF,TGTGCCACCAGCAGACCCGACAGGGTTAGTACAGATACGCAGTATTTT
TRBV4-2,TRBJ2-2,TRBD2,NA,CASSQGTGLAGTNTGELFF,TGTGCCAGCAGCCAGGGAACGGGACTAGCGGGGACCAACACCGGGGAGCTGTTTTTT
TRBV5-1,TRBJ1-1,NA,NA,CASSSGDTGDGAFF,TGCGCCAGCAGCTCAGGGGACACCGGCGACGGAGCTTTCTTT